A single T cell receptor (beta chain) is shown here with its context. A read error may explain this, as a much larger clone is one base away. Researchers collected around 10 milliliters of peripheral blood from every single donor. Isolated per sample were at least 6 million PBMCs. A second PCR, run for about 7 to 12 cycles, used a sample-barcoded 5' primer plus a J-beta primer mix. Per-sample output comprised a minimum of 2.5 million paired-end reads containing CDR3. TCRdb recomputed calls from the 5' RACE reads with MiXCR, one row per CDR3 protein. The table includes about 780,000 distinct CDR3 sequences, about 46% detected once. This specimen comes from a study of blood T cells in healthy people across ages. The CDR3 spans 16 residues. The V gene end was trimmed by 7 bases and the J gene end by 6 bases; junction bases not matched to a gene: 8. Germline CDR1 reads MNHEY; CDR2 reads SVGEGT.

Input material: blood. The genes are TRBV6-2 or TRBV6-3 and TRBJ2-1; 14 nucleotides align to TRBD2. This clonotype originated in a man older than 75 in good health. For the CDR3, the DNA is TGTGCCAGCAAGGGGACTAGCGGGAGTAGCGTCAATGAGCAGTTCTTC. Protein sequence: CASKGTSGSSVNEQFF.